This T cell receptor beta chain emerged from a study of T cell repertoires in ileal Crohn's disease. Across the whole study: From the surgical specimen's inflamed ileum, biopsies were taken as M0.

This CDR3 has 16 amino acids. V dropped 5 bases and J dropped 6 bases, with 20 bases sitting between them. Germline CDR1 and CDR2: MRHNA and SNTAGT. Time point given: inflamed ileum from the surgical specimen. Method: immunoSEQ multiplex PCR; TCRdb's copy keeps in-frame clones and lacks some. Here the sample spans approximately 16,000 clones, under 95% being singletons. The V and J genes are TRBV6-4 and TRBJ2-1; no clear D gene. Sequences were obtained from ileal tissue. The receptor was isolated from an adult with Crohn's disease. CDR3 sequence reads: CASSPIGSYDPNEQFF. The CDR3 DNA follows: TGTGCCAGCAGTCCCATAGGATCGTATGATCCCAATGAGCAGTTCTTC.